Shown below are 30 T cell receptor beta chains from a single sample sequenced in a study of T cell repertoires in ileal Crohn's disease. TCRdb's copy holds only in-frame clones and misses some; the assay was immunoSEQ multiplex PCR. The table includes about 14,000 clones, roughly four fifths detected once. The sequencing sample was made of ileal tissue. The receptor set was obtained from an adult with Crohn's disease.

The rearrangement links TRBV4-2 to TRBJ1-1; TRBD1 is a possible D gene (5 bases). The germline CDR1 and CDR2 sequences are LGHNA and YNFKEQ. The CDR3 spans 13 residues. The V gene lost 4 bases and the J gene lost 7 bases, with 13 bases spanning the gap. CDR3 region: CASSPDWGVEAFF. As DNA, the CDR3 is TGTGCCAGCAGCCCTGACTGGGGGGTTGAAGCTTTCTTT.

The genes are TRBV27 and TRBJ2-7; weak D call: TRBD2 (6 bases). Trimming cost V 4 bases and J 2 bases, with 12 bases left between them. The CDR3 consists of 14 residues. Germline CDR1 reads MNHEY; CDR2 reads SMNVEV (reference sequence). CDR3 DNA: TGTGCCAGCAGTTCGTTTAGCGGCACCTACGAGCAGTACTTC. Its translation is CASSSFSGTYEQYF.

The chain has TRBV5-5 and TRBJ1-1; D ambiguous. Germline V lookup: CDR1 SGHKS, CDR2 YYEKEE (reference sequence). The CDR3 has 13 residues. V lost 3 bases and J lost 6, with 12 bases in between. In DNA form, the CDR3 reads TGTGCCAGCAGCTCGGTCACCCGGGCTGAAGCTTTCTTT. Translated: CASSSVTRAEAFF.

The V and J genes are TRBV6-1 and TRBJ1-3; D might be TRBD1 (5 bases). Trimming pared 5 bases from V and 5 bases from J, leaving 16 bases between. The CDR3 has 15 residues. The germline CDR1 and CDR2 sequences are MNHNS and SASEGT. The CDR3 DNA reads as TGTGCCAGCAGTCTACCTGTGGCAGGGAGAAACACCATATATTTT. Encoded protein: CASSLPVAGRNTIYF.

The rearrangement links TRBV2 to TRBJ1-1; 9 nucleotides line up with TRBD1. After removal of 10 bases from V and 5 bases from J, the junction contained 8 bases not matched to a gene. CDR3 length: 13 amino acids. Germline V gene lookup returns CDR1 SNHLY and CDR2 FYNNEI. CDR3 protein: CATQGQGWTEAFF. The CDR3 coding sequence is TGTGCCACCCAAGGACAGGGGTGGACTGAAGCTTTCTTT.

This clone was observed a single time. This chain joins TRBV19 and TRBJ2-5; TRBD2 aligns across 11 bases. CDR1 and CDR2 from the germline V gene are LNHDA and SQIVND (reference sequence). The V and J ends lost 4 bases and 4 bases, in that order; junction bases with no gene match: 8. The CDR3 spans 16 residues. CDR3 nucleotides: TGTGCCAGTAGTACCGGGACTAGCGGTTGGTTAGAGACCCAGTACTTC. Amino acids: CASSTGTSGWLETQYF. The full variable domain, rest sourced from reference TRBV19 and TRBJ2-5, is DGGITQSPKYLFRKEGQNVTLSCEQNLNHDAMYWYRQDPGQGLRLIYYSQIVNDFQKGDIAEGYSVSREKKESFPLTVTSAQKNPTAFYLCASSTGTSGWLETQYFGPGTRLLVL.

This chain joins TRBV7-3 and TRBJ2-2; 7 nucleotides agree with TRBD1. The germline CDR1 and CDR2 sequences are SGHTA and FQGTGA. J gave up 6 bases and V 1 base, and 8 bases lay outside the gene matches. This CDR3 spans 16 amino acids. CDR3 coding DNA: TGTGCCAGCAGCTTAAGTGGGCCAGGGGGTGCCGGGGAGCTGTTTTTT. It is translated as CASSLSGPGGAGELFF.

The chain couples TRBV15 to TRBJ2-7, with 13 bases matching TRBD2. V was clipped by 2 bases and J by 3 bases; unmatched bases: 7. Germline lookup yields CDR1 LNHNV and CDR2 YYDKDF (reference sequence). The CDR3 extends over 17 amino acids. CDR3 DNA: TGTGCCACCAGCAGAACAGCCGGGACTAGCGGGGACTACGAGCAGTACTTC. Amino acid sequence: CATSRTAGTSGDYEQYF.

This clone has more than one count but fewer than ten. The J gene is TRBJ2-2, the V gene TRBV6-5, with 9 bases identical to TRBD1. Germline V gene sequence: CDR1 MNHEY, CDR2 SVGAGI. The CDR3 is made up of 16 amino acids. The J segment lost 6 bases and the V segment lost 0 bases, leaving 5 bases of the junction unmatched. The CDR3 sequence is CASSYSGTGYAGELFF. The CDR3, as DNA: TGTGCCAGCAGTTACTCGGGGACAGGGTACGCCGGGGAGCTGTTTTTT.

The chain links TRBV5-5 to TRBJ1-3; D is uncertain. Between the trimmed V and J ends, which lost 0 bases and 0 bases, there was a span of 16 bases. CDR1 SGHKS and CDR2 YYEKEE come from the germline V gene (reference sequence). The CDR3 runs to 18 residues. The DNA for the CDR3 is TGTGCCAGCAGCTTGGGAAGGTCCGGGATCTACTCTGGAAACACCATATATTTT. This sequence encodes CASSLGRSGIYSGNTIYF.

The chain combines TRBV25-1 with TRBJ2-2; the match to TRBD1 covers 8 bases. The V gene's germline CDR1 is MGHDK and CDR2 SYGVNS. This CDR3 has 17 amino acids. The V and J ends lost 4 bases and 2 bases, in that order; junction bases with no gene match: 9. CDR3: CASSAAPGTGNTGELFF. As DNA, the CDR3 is TGTGCCAGCAGTGCGGCCCCCGGGACAGGAAACACCGGGGAGCTGTTTTTT.

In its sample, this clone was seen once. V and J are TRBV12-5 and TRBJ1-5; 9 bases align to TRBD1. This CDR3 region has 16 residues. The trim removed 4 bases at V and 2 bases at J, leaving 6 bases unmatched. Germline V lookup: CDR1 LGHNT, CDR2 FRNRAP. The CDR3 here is CASGSGDRVRNQPQHF. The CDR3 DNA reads TGTGCTAGTGGTTCCGGGGACAGGGTCCGCAATCAGCCCCAGCATTTT.

Written as DNA, the CDR3 is TGTGCCAGCGAGAGGGGCAGGGGGGCAGATACGCAGTATTTT. It translates to CASERGRGADTQYF. The chain links TRBV6-1 to TRBJ2-3; D may be TRBD1 (7 bases). CDR1 MNHNS and CDR2 SASEGT come from the germline V gene. With 8 bases removed from V and 4 bases from J, the gap between germline ends came to 16 bases. The CDR3 extends over 14 amino acids.

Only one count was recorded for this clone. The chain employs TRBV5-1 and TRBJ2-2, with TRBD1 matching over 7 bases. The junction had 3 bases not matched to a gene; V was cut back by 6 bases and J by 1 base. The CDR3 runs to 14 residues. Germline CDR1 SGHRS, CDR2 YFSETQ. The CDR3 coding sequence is TGCGCCAGCATCCGGGACAGGAACACCGGGGAGCTGTTTTTT. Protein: CASIRDRNTGELFF.

CDR3 amino acids: CASSVRTVNQPQHF. The CDR3 nucleotides read TGTGCCAGCAGTGTCCGGACAGTCAATCAGCCCCAGCATTTT. The V and J genes are TRBV2 and TRBJ1-5; a possible D gene is TRBD1 (6 bases). The CDR3 spans 14 residues. Trimming took off 4 bases at V and 3 bases at J, with 10 bases between the two ends. Looked up from germline, CDR1 is SNHLY and CDR2 is FYNNEI. Using reference TRBV2 and TRBJ1-5 for the parts outside the CDR3, the full variable domain is EPEVTQTPSHQVTQMGQEVILRCVPISNHLYFYWYRQILGQKVEFLVSFYNNEISEKSEIFDDQFSVERPDGSNFTLKIRSTKLEDSAMYFCASSVRTVNQPQHFGDGTRLSIL.

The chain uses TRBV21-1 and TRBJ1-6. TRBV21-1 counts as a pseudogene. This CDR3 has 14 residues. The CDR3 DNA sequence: TGTGCCAGCAGCAAAGACGGGGGTAGTTCACCCCTCCACTTT. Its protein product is CASSKDGGSSPLHF.

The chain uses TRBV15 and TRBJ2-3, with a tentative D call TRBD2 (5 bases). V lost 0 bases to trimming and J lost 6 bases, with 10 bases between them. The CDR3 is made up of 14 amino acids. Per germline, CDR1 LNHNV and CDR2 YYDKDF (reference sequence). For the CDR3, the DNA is TGTGCCACCAGCAGAGATCGGGGTAGGGATACGCAGTATTTT. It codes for CATSRDRGRDTQYF.

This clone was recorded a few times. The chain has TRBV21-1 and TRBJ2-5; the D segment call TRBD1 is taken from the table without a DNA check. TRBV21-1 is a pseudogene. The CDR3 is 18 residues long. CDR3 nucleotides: TGTGCCAGCAGCCCCCGGTTCCCGGACACCCGCGGCCAAGAGACCCAGTACTTC. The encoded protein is CASSPRFPDTRGQETQYF.

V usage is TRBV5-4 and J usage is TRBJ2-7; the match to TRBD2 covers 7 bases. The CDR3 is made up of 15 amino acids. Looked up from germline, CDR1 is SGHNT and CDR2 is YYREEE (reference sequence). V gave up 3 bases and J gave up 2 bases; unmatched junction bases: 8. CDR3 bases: TGTGCCAGCAGCTCCACAGCGGGACGCGCCTACGAGCAGTACTTC. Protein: CASSSTAGRAYEQYF.

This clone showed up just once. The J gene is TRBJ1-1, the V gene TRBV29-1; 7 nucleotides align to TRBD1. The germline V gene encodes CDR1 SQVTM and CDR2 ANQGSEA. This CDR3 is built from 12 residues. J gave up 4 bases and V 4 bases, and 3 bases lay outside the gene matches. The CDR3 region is CSVVTGVTEAFF. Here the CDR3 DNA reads TGCAGCGTTGTCACAGGGGTCACTGAAGCTTTCTTT.

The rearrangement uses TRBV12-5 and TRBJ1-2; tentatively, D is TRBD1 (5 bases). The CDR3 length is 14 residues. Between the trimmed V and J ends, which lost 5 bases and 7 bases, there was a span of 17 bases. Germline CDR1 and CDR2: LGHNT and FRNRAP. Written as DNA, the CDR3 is TGTGCTAGTGGTGTCGATATAGGGAGGGGTGGCTACACCTTC. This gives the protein CASGVDIGRGGYTF.

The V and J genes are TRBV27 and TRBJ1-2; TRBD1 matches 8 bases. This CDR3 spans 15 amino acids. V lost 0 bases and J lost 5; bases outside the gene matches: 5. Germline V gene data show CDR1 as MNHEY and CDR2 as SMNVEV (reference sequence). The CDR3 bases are TGTGCCAGCAGTTTATCCTCAGGGGGCGCGTATGGCTACACCTTC. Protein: CASSLSSGGAYGYTF.

The CDR3 DNA reads as TGTGCCAGCAAGCCCGGACAGGGGAGGAAAAATGAGCAGTTCTTC. Translating gives CASKPGQGRKNEQFF. The genes are TRBV6-1 and TRBJ2-1; 9 nucleotides line up with TRBD1. Germline V lookup: CDR1 MNHNS, CDR2 SASEGT. With 7 bases clipped from V and 7 bases from J, the junction kept 11 bases outside the gene matches. The CDR3 totals 15 residues.

The CDR3: CASSLTSGGSYEQYF. The CDR3 DNA sequence: TGTGCCAGCAGCTTGACTAGCGGGGGGTCCTACGAGCAGTACTTC. The chain uses TRBV7-3 and TRBJ2-7; the match to TRBD2 covers 13 bases. V dropped 3 bases and J dropped 1; count of bases not matched to a gene: 0. Looked up from germline, CDR1 is SGHTA and CDR2 is FQGTGA. CDR3 length equals 15 residues.

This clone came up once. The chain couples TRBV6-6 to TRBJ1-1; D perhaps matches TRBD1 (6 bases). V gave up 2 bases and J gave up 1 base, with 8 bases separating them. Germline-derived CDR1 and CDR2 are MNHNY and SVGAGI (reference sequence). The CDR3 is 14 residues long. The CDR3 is CASSYDRSNTEAFF. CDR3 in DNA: TGTGCCAGCAGTTACGACAGGTCGAACACTGAAGCTTTCTTT.

The CDR3 sequence: CASESSRGTGELFF. The CDR3 DNA is TGTGCCAGCGAATCCTCCAGGGGGACCGGGGAGCTGTTTTTT. The rearrangement links TRBV5-8 to TRBJ2-2; TRBD1 matches at 7 bases. CDR3 length equals 14 residues. CDR1 and CDR2 (germline): SGHTS, YDEGEE. The junction had 8 bases not matched to a gene; V was cut back by 7 bases and J by 5 bases.

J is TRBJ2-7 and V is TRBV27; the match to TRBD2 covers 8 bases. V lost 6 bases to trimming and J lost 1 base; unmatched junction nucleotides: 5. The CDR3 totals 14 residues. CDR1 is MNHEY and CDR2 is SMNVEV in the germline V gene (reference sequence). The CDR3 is CASRGTRISYEQYF. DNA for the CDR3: TGTGCCAGCAGGGGGACTAGAATTTCCTACGAGCAGTACTTC.

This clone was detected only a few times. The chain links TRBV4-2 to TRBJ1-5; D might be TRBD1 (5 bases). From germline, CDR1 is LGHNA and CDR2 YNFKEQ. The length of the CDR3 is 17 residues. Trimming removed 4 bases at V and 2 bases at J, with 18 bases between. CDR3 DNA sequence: TGTGCCAGCAGCCCTCTATCTCAGGGAATTGGCAATCAGCCCCAGCATTTT. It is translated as CASSPLSQGIGNQPQHF.

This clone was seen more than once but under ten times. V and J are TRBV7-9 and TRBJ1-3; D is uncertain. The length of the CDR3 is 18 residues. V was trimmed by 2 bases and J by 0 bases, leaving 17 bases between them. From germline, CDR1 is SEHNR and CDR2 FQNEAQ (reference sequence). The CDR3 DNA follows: TGTGCCAGCAGCTTAAGAACGGCCCAGCGACTCTCTGGAAACACCATATATTTT. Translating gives CASSLRTAQRLSGNTIYF.

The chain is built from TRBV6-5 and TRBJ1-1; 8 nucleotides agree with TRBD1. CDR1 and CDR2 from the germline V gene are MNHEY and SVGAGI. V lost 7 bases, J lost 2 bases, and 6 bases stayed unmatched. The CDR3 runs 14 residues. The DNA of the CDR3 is TGTGCCAGCATCTCAGGGGGCGAAAACACTGAAGCTTTCTTT. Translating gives CASISGGENTEAFF.